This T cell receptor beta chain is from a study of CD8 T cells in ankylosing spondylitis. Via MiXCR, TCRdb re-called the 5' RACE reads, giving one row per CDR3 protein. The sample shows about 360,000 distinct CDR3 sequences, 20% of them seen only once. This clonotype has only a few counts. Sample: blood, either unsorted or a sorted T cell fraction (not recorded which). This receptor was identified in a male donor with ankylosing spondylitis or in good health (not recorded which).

CDR3 coding DNA: TGTGCCAGCAGTTCCGACGGCCCTGATGAAAAACTGTTTTTT. Its translation: CASSSDGPDEKLFF. The V call is TRBV12-3 or TRBV12-4, the J call TRBJ1-4, with D unclear. The CDR3 runs to 14 residues. V gave up 4 bases and J gave up 6 bases, with 12 bases separating them.